This is a list of T cell receptor beta chains from one sample in a study of shared clonotypes between healthy human individuals. The repertoire was sequenced with immunoSEQ multiplex PCR; TCRdb's copy has only in-frame clones and lacks some. The sample includes over 2 million clones, 90% to 95% of them seen just once. Sequencing was done on a sample of naive CD4+ T cells sorted from blood. These receptors were taken from a man younger than 35 in good health. Both conserved end residues are part of each CDR3. Fields, in order: clone size, D gene, J gene, V gene, CDR3 protein, CDR3 DNA. The D gene is left open where the match is weak. Expanded clones get a size class; other rows say once, few or many, or leave the size out.

size: .
D: .
J: TRBJ1-2
V: TRBV25-1
CDR3: CARCRDKGGYTF
DNA: TGTGCCAGATGCCGGGACAAAGGTGGCTACACCTTC

size: .
D: TRBD2
J: TRBJ2-3
V: TRBV5-1
CDR3: CASSVLAGGRDTQYF
DNA: TGCGCCAGCAGTGTTTTAGCGGGGGGACGAGATACGCAGTATTTT

size: .
D: .
J: TRBJ1-4
V: TRBV18
CDR3: CASSPPRGEKLFF
DNA: TGTGCCAGCTCACCTCCCCGGGGTGAAAAACTGTTTTTT

size: .
D: TRBD1
J: TRBJ2-1
V: TRBV7-9
CDR3: CASSSDRGLLQQQFF
DNA: TGTGCCAGCAGCTCAGACAGGGGCCTCCTCCAGCAGCAGTTCTTC

size: .
D: .
J: TRBJ2-7
V: TRBV2
CDR3: CASSSTGGEQYF
DNA: TGTGCCAGCAGTTCGACAGGTGGCGAGCAGTACTTC

size: .
D: TRBD1
J: TRBJ2-7
V: TRBV30
CDR3: CACRDRGHEYF
DNA: TGTGCCTGCCGGGACAGGGGGCATGAGTACTTC

size: .
D: .
J: TRBJ1-1
V: TRBV15
CDR3: CATSRQGNTEAFF
DNA: TGTGCCACCAGCAGACAGGGGAACACTGAAGCTTTCTTT

size: .
D: TRBD1
J: TRBJ1-1
V: TRBV7-3
CDR3: CASSPDRGLWTEAFF
DNA: TGTGCCAGCAGCCCCGACAGGGGGCTTTGGACTGAAGCTTTCTTT

size: .
D: .
J: TRBJ2-6
V: TRBV5-6
CDR3: CASSPPWANVLTF
DNA: TGTGCCAGCAGCCCGCCGTGGGCCAACGTCCTGACTTTC

size: .
D: .
J: TRBJ1-1
V: TRBV11-2
CDR3: CASSSRGGGFMNTEAFF
DNA: TGTGCCAGCAGCTCTCGAGGCGGGGGATTCATGAACACTGAAGCTTTCTTT

size: .
D: .
J: TRBJ2-4
V: TRBV9
CDR3: CASSANSGLWPLAKNIQYF
DNA: TGTGCCAGCAGCGCAAATAGCGGATTGTGGCCCTTAGCCAAAAACATTCAGTACTTC

size: once
D: .
J: TRBJ2-5
V: TRBV10-3
CDR3: CAISESGGETQYF
DNA: TGTGCCATCAGTGAGTCCGGGGGCGAGACCCAGTACTTC

size: .
D: .
J: TRBJ1-2
V: TRBV27
CDR3: CASSTGLLYGYTF
DNA: TGTGCCAGCAGTACGGGACTCCTCTATGGCTACACCTTC

size: .
D: .
J: TRBJ1-6
V: TRBV4-1
CDR3: CASSQGGQGLSPLHF
DNA: TGCGCCAGCAGCCAAGGGGGGCAGGGATTGTCACCCCTCCACTTT

size: .
D: TRBD1
J: TRBJ1-1
V: TRBV29-1
CDR3: CSADRGGTEAFF
DNA: TGCAGCGCGGACAGGGGCGGGACTGAAGCTTTCTTT

size: .
D: TRBD2
J: TRBJ2-5
V: TRBV11-2
CDR3: CASSPGTSRPVETQYF
DNA: TGTGCCAGCAGCCCCGGGACTAGCAGACCCGTGGAGACCCAGTACTTC

size: few
D: .
J: TRBJ1-2
V: TRBV11-2
CDR3: CASSEGGYGYTF
DNA: TGTGCCAGCAGCGAAGGGGGCTATGGCTACACCTTC